The clone carrying this T cell receptor beta chain is a singleton in its sample. Its specificity is unknown. Before thyroid surgery, none of the patients had received any treatment. The source of the sample is a study of metastatic and nonmetastatic thyroid tumors. Across the whole study: Where malignant and benign thyroid patients were concerned, repertoires were compared across blood and tumor or nodule tissue. Study-wide results and limits: Across blood and tumor, TCR beta diversity in malignant thyroid tumors was reportedly significantly higher than in benign nodules.

This CDR3 has 18 residues. Trimming removed 1 base from V and 0 bases from J, with 17 bases in between. Germline V lookup: CDR1 SGHTA, CDR2 FQGTGA. Source study methods: A classifier for distant metastasis in papillary thyroid cancer was constructed using CDR3 differences observed across clinicopathological groups. Via MiXCR, TCRdb re-called the PCR reads. These V and J calls originate from TCRdb's pipeline instead of the authors' own analysis. The sample contains about 20,000 clones, 24% of which appear only once. The chain combines TRBV7-3 with TRBJ2-3; the D gene is possibly TRBD2 (6 bases). The specimen sequenced was tumor tissue. The clonotype originates from a female donor with papillary thyroid cancer or a benign thyroid nodule (not recorded which). Some clones in this sample may be carry-over from other donors' samples. CDR3 amino acids: CASSLKGWASASTDTQYF. For the CDR3, the DNA is TGTGCCAGCAGCTTAAAAGGGTGGGCTAGCGCGAGCACAGATACGCAGTATTTT.